A selection of T cell receptor beta chains follows, all from one sample in a study of blood T cells in healthy people across ages. TCRdb reprocessed the 5' RACE reads with MiXCR, giving one entry per CDR3 protein. The sample includes 660,000 or so distinct CDR3 sequences, roughly 50% of them seen just once. The sample was blood. Receptors were obtained from a man aged 55 to 70 in good health. Each CDR3 is given with its conserved first and last residue. Each record gives: D gene, V gene, J gene, CDR3 protein. A D gene is named only where the DNA matches it firmly.

d_call: TRBD1
v_call: TRBV24-1
j_call: TRBJ2-3
cdr3_aa: CATSDFGTATDTQYF

d_call: NA
v_call: TRBV20-1
j_call: TRBJ2-7
cdr3_aa: CSARRGDEQYF

d_call: NA
v_call: TRBV10-1
j_call: TRBJ1-6
cdr3_aa: CASSTSWGSPLHF

d_call: NA
v_call: TRBV2
j_call: TRBJ2-3
cdr3_aa: CASSEGRGSDTQYF

d_call: NA
v_call: TRBV5-6
j_call: TRBJ1-6
cdr3_aa: CASSPGANSLHF

d_call: TRBD2
v_call: TRBV15
j_call: TRBJ2-7
cdr3_aa: CATSSRLASYEQYF

d_call: NA
v_call: TRBV7-7
j_call: TRBJ2-1
cdr3_aa: CASSPQGFHNEQFF

d_call: NA
v_call: TRBV20-1
j_call: TRBJ1-6
cdr3_aa: CSARGTLYNSPLHF

d_call: NA
v_call: TRBV27
j_call: TRBJ2-6
cdr3_aa: CASSSDGFGANVLTF

d_call: NA
v_call: TRBV20-1
j_call: TRBJ2-1
cdr3_aa: CSGLRGPYNEQFF

d_call: TRBD2
v_call: TRBV29-1
j_call: NA
cdr3_aa: CSVERASGGNSIQYF

d_call: NA
v_call: TRBV5-1
j_call: TRBJ2-7
cdr3_aa: CASSSGWSSYEQYF

d_call: NA
v_call: TRBV27
j_call: TRBJ2-1
cdr3_aa: CASTGLTSSYNEQFF

d_call: NA
v_call: TRBV9
j_call: NA
cdr3_aa: CASRRDTMDREQYF

d_call: NA
v_call: TRBV4-1
j_call: TRBJ2-7
cdr3_aa: CASSQVPGQAYEQYF

d_call: TRBD1
v_call: TRBV20-1
j_call: TRBJ2-3
cdr3_aa: CSAETGTGIDPQYF

d_call: TRBD1
v_call: TRBV20-1
j_call: TRBJ1-1
cdr3_aa: CSAYPRGQNTEAFF

d_call: NA
v_call: TRBV20-1
j_call: TRBJ2-1
cdr3_aa: CSALPGVYNEQFF

d_call: NA
v_call: TRBV12-3/TRBV12-4
j_call: TRBJ2-3
cdr3_aa: CASSFGGTADTQYF

d_call: TRBD1
v_call: TRBV20-1
j_call: TRBJ2-5
cdr3_aa: CSARDGGQVQETQYF

d_call: TRBD2
v_call: TRBV27
j_call: TRBJ2-1
cdr3_aa: CASSPVAGAYSNEQFF

d_call: TRBD2
v_call: TRBV7-2
j_call: TRBJ2-7
cdr3_aa: CASSSSGGYEEQYF

d_call: TRBD1
v_call: TRBV2
j_call: TRBJ1-2
cdr3_aa: CASSLDRGGGYTF

d_call: NA
v_call: TRBV6-2/TRBV6-3
j_call: TRBJ2-1
cdr3_aa: CASLDTLSYNEQFF

d_call: NA
v_call: TRBV7-9
j_call: TRBJ2-6
cdr3_aa: CASSLGSGAPGANVLTF

d_call: NA
v_call: TRBV25-1
j_call: TRBJ2-7
cdr3_aa: CASSEAVYPSYGEQYF

d_call: NA
v_call: TRBV19
j_call: TRBJ2-1
cdr3_aa: CASSPEAGVRGEQFF

d_call: TRBD2
v_call: TRBV27
j_call: TRBJ2-3
cdr3_aa: CASSRGLASTDTQYF

d_call: NA
v_call: TRBV7-6
j_call: TRBJ1-6
cdr3_aa: CASSSAGTGWDSPLHF

d_call: NA
v_call: TRBV6-5
j_call: TRBJ2-4
cdr3_aa: CASSYTGLGGQAKNIQYF

d_call: NA
v_call: TRBV4-1
j_call: TRBJ2-5
cdr3_aa: CASSRAGTHQETQYF

d_call: NA
v_call: TRBV28
j_call: TRBJ2-3
cdr3_aa: CASRRGLGTDTQYF

d_call: NA
v_call: TRBV7-9
j_call: TRBJ2-5
cdr3_aa: CASSPGKKTQYF

d_call: TRBD2
v_call: TRBV20-1
j_call: TRBJ2-7
cdr3_aa: CSARGIAGESYEQYF

d_call: NA
v_call: TRBV12-3/TRBV12-4
j_call: TRBJ1-1
cdr3_aa: CASSPNSAHTFF

d_call: NA
v_call: TRBV11-2
j_call: TRBJ1-4
cdr3_aa: CASRLYGLTNEKLFF

d_call: TRBD2
v_call: TRBV28
j_call: NA
cdr3_aa: CAIREGARYNEQYF

d_call: NA
v_call: TRBV27
j_call: TRBJ1-5
cdr3_aa: CASSFGRQGPQHF

d_call: NA
v_call: TRBV10-1
j_call: TRBJ2-5
cdr3_aa: CASSERPGGVGTQYF

d_call: NA
v_call: TRBV20-1
j_call: TRBJ1-1
cdr3_aa: CSASAGLGTEAFF

d_call: TRBD1
v_call: TRBV28
j_call: TRBJ2-5
cdr3_aa: CASSWGTGAGQETQYF

d_call: NA
v_call: TRBV3-1
j_call: TRBJ1-5
cdr3_aa: CASSQGSQVGPQHF

d_call: TRBD1
v_call: TRBV5-1
j_call: TRBJ2-1
cdr3_aa: CASSLGTGTWEQFF

d_call: NA
v_call: TRBV9
j_call: TRBJ1-1
cdr3_aa: CASSATRGGAEAFF

d_call: TRBD2
v_call: TRBV14
j_call: TRBJ2-3
cdr3_aa: CAGSLQLAGGRDTQYF

d_call: TRBD1
v_call: TRBV6-6
j_call: TRBJ1-2
cdr3_aa: CASGTAGGAGGSGYTF

d_call: NA
v_call: TRBV4-2
j_call: TRBJ1-5
cdr3_aa: CASSQDRGFQPQHF

d_call: TRBD2
v_call: TRBV29-1
j_call: TRBJ2-1
cdr3_aa: CSVRTSLSSYNEQFF

d_call: NA
v_call: TRBV5-1
j_call: TRBJ2-1
cdr3_aa: CASSLDGQTNEQFF

d_call: NA
v_call: TRBV7-6
j_call: TRBJ2-3
cdr3_aa: CASSLGGGGSDTRYF

d_call: NA
v_call: TRBV4-2
j_call: TRBJ1-6
cdr3_aa: CASSLGGLENYNSPLHF

d_call: NA
v_call: TRBV12-3/TRBV12-4
j_call: TRBJ2-3
cdr3_aa: CASSSLAAHRYF

d_call: NA
v_call: TRBV18
j_call: TRBJ2-3
cdr3_aa: CASSPERHTDTQYF

d_call: NA
v_call: TRBV7-2
j_call: TRBJ2-2
cdr3_aa: CASSLGRPHTGELFF

d_call: NA
v_call: TRBV20-1
j_call: TRBJ2-3
cdr3_aa: CSASWGGGTDTQYF

d_call: TRBD2
v_call: TRBV12-3/TRBV12-4
j_call: TRBJ2-1
cdr3_aa: CASSRGVDWEQFF

d_call: NA
v_call: TRBV20-1
j_call: TRBJ2-7
cdr3_aa: CSARDPTGAISYEQYF

d_call: NA
v_call: TRBV11-3
j_call: TRBJ2-5
cdr3_aa: CASSPYGSPETQYF

d_call: NA
v_call: TRBV6-2/TRBV6-3
j_call: TRBJ2-1
cdr3_aa: CASSYDPPRKEQFF

d_call: TRBD2
v_call: TRBV6-5
j_call: TRBJ2-7
cdr3_aa: CASKRSYLAGDEQYF